This T cell receptor beta chain is drawn from a study of monozygotic twins with inflammatory bowel disease. Findings and caveats of the study: Concordant and discordant twins showed no difference in repertoire similarity, possibly from limited power. The authors note that differing immunosuppressive treatments may have added variability to patient repertoires. Using the inverse Simpson index, IBD patients had lower TCRbeta diversity than healthy co-twins.

The authors made each sample's cDNA in eight separate reactions. TCRdb reprocessed the 5' RACE reads, keeping one entry per CDR3 protein, no DNA. The listing contains about 300,000 distinct CDR3 sequences. Turning to this clonotype: The antigen remains unidentified.

This TCR was recovered from a human donor with ulcerative colitis or Crohn's disease, or a healthy co-twin of an affected twin (not recorded which). Specimen: blood.

The CDR3 sequence is CASSLATGGNLYF. The chain is built from TRBV12-3 or TRBV12-4 and TRBJ2-3; TCRdb indicates TRBD1, and absent DNA this call remains unverified. The CDR3 is 13 residues long.